The subject of this entry is one T cell receptor (beta chain). The data belong to a study of blood T cell repertoires in COVID-19. On the study more broadly: Specimens from acute and convalescent COVID-19 originated in the United States, Italy and Spain. The analysed material was cDNA or gDNA that came from T cells, B-cell-depleted T cells, or PBMCs.

The V gene's germline CDR1 is SGHTA and CDR2 FQGNSA. The CDR3 consists of 13 residues. The V and J ends lost 5 bases and 6 bases respectively, with 11 bases between them. Authors' methods: Amplification with reference gene primers provided the estimates of nucleated cell counts. The data were produced by immunoSEQ multiplex PCR, yet TCRdb's version contains in-frame clones alone and is incomplete. The DNA was the basis for D and trimming; V, J and clone size are from that table. The data contain some 200,000 clones, about 88% of them singletons. The specimen sequenced was peripheral blood. The chain links TRBV7-2 to TRBJ2-1, with D tentatively TRBD2 (6 bases). The sequence came from a man aged 50 to 59 with COVID-19, enrolled during active disease. The CDR3 DNA is TGTGCCAGCAGCCCACTAGCCATCAATGAGCAGTTCTTC. Encoded protein: CASSPLAINEQFF.